This TCR beta chain was observed in a study of identifying expanded T cells in peripheral blood. The study, taken as a whole, reports: Differentially abundant clones: about 1.1 between replicates, approximately 15 at 2 to 3 weeks, more than 18 at four. Variance in clone template counts between approximately two-week samples significantly increased with total template count across all healthy donors.

Sequencing used immunoSEQ multiplex PCR; TCRdb keeps in-frame clones, though not all of them. The sample lists about 58,000 clones; roughly 87% were seen once. On this clone itself: Its target is not known.

The J segment lost 5 bases and the V segment lost 2 bases, leaving 22 bases of the junction unmatched. Germline CDR1 and CDR2: SGHTS and YDEGEE. This CDR3 has 19 amino acids. Collection occurred without any documented infections or immune events in donors. The chain joins TRBV5-8 to TRBJ2-7, with 7 bases aligning to TRBD2. This receptor was taken from a person aged 18 to 75 in good health. What was sequenced was blood. DNA of the CDR3: TGTGCCAGCAGCTTTTTTTTGGGCCAACCGCGGGAGATGTACCACGAGCAGTACTTC. The encoded protein is CASSFFLGQPREMYHEQYF.